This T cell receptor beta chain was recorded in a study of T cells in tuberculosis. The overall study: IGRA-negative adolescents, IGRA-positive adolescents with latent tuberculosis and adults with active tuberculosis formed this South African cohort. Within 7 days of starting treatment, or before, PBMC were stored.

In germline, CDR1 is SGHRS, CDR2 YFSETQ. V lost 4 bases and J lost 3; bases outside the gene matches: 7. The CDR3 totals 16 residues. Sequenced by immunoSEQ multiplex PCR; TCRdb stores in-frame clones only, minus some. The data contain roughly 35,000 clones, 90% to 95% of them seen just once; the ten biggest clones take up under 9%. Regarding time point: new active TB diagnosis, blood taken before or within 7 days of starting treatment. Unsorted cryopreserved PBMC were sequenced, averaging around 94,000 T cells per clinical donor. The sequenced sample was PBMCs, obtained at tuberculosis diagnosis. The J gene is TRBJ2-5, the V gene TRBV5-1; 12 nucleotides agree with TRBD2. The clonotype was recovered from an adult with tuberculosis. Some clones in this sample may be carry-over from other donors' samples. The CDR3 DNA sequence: TGCGCCAGCAGCCCGCTAGCGGGGGGGTTGGAAGAGACCCAGTACTTC. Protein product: CASSPLAGGLEETQYF.